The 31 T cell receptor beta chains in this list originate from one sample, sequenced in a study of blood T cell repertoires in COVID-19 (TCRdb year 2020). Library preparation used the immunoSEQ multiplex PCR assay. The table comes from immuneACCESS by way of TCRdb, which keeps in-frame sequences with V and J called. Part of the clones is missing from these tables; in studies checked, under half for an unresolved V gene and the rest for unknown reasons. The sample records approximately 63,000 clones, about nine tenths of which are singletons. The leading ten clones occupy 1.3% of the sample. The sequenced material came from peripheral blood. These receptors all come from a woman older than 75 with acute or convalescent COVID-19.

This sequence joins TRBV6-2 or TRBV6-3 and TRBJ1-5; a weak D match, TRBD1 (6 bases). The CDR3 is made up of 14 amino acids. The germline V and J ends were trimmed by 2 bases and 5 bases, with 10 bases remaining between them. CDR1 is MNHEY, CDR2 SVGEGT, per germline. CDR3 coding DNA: TGTGCCAGCAGTTACGGGGGGGCCGATCAGCCCCAGCATTTT. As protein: CASSYGGADQPQHF.

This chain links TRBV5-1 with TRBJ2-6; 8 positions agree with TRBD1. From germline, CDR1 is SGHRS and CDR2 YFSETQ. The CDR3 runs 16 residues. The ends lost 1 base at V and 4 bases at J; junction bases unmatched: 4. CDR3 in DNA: TGCGCCAGCAGCTTGAGGACAGGGCCAGGGGCCAACGTCCTGACTTTC. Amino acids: CASSLRTGPGANVLTF.

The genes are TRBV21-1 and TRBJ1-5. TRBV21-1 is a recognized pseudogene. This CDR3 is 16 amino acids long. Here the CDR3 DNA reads TGTGCCAGCAGCAAAGTATGGGGGGGAGACAATCAGCCCCAGCATTTT. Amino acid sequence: CASSKVWGGDNQPQHF.

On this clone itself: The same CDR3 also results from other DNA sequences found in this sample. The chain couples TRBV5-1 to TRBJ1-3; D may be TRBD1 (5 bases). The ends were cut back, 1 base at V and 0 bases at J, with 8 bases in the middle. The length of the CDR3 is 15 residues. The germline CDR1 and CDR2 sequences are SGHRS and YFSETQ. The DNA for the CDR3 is TGCGCCAGCAGCTTGTCGGGGGGCTCTGGAAACACCATATATTTT. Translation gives CASSLSGGSGNTIYF.

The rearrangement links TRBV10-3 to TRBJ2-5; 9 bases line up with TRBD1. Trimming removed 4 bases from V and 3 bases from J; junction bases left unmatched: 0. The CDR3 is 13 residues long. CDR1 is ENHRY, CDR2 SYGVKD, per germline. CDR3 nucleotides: TGTGCCATCAGTGGGGACAGGGAAGAGACCCAGTACTTC. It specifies CAISGDREETQYF.

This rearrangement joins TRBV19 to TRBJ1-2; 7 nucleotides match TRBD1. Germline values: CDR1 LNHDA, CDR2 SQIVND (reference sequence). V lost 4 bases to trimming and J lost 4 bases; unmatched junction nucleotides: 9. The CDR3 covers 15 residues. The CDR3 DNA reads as TGTGCCAGTAGTACCGTACGGGACAGCCCCTATGGCTACACCTTC. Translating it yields CASSTVRDSPYGYTF.

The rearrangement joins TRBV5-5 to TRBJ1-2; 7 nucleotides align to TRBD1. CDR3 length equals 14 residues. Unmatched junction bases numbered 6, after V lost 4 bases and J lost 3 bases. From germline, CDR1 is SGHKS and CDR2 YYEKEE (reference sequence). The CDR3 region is CASSPVTGDYGYTF. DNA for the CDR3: TGTGCCAGCAGCCCTGTCACAGGGGACTATGGCTACACCTTC.

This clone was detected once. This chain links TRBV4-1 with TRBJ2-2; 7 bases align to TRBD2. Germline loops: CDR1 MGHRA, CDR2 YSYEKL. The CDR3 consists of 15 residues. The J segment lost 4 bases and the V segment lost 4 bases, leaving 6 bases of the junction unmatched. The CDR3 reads CASSPRGGSTGELFF. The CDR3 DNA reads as TGCGCCAGCAGCCCCCGGGGAGGGAGCACCGGGGAGCTGTTTTTT.

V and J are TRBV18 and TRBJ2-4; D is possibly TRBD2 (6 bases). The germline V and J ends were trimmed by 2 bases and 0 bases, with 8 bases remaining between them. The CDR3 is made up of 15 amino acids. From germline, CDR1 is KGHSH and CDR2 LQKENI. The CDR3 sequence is CASSPWGLAKNIQYF. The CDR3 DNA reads TGTGCCAGCTCACCATGGGGACTAGCCAAAAACATTCAGTACTTC. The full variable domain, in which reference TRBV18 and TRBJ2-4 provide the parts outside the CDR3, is NAGVMQNPRHLVRRRGQEARLRCSPMKGHSHVYWYRQLPEEGLKFMVYLQKENIIDESGMPKERFSAEFPKEGPSILRIQQVVRGDSAAYFCASSPWGLAKNIQYFGAGTRLSVL.

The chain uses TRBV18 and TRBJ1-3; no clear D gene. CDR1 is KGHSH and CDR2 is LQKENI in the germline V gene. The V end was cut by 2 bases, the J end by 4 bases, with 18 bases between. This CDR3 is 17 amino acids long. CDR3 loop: CASSPSSELLQGNTIYF. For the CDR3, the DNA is TGTGCCAGCTCACCATCGTCGGAGCTTCTCCAAGGAAACACCATATATTTT.

DNA for the CDR3: TGTGCCAGCAGGGAGGGACAGAACAACTATGGCTACACCTTC. This gives the protein CASREGQNNYGYTF. This sequence joins TRBV6-6 and TRBJ1-2; TRBD1 agrees at 7 bases. The CDR3 runs to 14 residues. J lost 2 bases, V lost 6 bases, and 6 bases had no gene match. The germline V gene encodes CDR1 MNHNY and CDR2 SVGAGI (reference sequence).

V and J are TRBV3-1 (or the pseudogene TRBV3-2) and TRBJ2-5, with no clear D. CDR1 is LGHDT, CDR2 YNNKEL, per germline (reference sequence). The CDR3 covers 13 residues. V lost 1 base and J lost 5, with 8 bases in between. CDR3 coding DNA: TGTGCCAGCAGCCAAGGCTTGCAGGAGACCCAGTACTTC. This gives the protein CASSQGLQETQYF.

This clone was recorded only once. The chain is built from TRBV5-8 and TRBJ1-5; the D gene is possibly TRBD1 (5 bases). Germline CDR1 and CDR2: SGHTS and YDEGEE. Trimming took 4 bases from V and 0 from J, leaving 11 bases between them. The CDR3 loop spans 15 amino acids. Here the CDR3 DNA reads TGTGCCAGCAGCCGCGGGACCGCTAGCAATCAGCCCCAGCATTTT. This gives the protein CASSRGTASNQPQHF.

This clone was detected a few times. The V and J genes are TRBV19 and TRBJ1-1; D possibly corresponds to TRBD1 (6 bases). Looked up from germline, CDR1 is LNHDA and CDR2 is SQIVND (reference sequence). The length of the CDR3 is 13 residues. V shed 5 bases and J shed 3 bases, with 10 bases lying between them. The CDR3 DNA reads TGTGCCAGTAGTCAGGGGCGCGACACTGAAGCTTTCTTT. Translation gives CASSQGRDTEAFF.

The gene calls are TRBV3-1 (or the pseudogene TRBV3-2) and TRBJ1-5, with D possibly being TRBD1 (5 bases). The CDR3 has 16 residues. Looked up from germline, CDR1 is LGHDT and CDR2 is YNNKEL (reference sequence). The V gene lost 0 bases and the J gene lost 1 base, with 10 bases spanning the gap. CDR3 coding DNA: TGTGCCAGCAGCCAAGATCGGGGGGGAAGCAATCAGCCCCAGCATTTT. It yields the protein CASSQDRGGSNQPQHF.

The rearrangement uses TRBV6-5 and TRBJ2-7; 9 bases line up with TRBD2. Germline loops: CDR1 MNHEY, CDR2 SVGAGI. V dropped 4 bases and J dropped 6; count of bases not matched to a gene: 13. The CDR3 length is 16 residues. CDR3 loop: CASSSIRVAGAGEQYF. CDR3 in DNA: TGTGCCAGCAGTTCCATCAGGGTAGCGGGGGCCGGCGAGCAGTACTTC.

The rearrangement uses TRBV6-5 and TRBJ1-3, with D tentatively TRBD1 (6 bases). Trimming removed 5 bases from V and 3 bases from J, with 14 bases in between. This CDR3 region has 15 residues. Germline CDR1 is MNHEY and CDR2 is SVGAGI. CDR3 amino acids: CASSRGGGSGNTIYF. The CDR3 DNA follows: TGTGCCAGCAGTAGGGGGGGTGGTAGTGGAAACACCATATATTTT.

CDR3 coding DNA: TGCGCCAGCAGCTCCACAGGGGTTAGGGATGAAAAACTGTTTTTT. It specifies CASSSTGVRDEKLFF. V usage is TRBV5-1 and J usage is TRBJ1-4, with TRBD1 matching 7 bases. Germline V CDR1 and CDR2: SGHRS, YFSETQ. This CDR3 is 15 amino acids long. Trimming took 3 bases from V and 6 from J; bases not matched to a gene: 8.

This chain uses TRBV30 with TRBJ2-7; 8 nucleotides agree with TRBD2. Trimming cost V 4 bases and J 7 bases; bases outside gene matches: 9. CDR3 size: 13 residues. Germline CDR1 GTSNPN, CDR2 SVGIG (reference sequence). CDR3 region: CAWNLAGQAEQYF. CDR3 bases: TGTGCCTGGAATTTAGCGGGGCAGGCTGAGCAGTACTTC.

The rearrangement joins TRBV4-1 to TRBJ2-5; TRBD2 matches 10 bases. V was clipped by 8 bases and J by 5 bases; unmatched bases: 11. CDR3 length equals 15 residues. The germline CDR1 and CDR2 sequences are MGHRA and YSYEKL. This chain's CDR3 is CASGLAGVEAETQYF. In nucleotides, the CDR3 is TGCGCCAGCGGCCTAGCGGGAGTAGAAGCGGAGACCCAGTACTTC.

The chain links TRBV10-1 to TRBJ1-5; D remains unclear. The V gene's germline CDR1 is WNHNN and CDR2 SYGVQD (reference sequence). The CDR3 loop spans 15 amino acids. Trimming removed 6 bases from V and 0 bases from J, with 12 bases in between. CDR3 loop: CASSGTEISNQPQHF. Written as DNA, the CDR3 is TGCGCCAGCAGCGGAACAGAGATTAGCAATCAGCCCCAGCATTTT.

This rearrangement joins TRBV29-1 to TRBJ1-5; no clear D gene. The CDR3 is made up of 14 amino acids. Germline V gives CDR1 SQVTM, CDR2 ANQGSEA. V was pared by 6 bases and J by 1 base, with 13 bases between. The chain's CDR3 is CSVWAGVSNQPQHF. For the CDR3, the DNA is TGCAGCGTCTGGGCCGGGGTGAGCAATCAGCCCCAGCATTTT.

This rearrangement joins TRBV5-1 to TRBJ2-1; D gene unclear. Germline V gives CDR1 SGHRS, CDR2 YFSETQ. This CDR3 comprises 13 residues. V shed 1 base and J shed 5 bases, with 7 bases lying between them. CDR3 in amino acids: CASSLSPDNEQFF. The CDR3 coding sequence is TGCGCCAGCAGCTTGAGCCCGGACAATGAGCAGTTCTTC.

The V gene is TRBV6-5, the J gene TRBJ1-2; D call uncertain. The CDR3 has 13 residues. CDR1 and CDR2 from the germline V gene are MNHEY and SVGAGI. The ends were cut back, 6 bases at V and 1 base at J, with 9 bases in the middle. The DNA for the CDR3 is TGTGCCAGCAGGGCAGGCATTAACTATGGCTACACCTTC. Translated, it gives CASRAGINYGYTF.

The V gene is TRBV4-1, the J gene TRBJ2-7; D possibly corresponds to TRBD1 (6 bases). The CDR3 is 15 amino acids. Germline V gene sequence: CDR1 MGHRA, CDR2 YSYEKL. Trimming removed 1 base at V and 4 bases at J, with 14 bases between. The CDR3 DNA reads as TGCGCCAGCAGCCAAGCGGAAGGTCAGGGGTACGAGCAGTACTTC. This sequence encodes CASSQAEGQGYEQYF.

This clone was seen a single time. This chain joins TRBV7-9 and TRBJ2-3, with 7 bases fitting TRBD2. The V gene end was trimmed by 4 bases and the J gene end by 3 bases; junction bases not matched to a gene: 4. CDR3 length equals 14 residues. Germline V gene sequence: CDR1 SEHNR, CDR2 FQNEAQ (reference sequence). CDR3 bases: TGTGCCAGCAGCTGGGACTATTCAACAGATACGCAGTATTTT. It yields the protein CASSWDYSTDTQYF.

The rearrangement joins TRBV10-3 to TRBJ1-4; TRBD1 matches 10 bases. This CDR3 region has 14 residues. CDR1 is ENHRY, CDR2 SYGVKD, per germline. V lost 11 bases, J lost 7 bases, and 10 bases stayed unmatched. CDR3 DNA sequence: TGTGCCTCGACGAGGGACAGGGGTGGTGAAAAACTGTTTTTT. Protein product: CASTRDRGGEKLFF.

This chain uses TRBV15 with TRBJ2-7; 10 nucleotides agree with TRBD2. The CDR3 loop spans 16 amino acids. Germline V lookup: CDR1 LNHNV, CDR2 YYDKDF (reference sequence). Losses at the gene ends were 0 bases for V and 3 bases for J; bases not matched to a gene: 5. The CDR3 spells CATSRDLAGGYYEQYF. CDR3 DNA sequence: TGTGCCACCAGCAGAGACTTAGCGGGGGGCTACTACGAGCAGTACTTC.

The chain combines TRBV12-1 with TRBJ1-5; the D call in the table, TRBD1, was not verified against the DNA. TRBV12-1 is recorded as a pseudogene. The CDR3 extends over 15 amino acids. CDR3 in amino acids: CASSSDRVHNQPQHF. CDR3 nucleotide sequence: TGTGCCAGCAGCTCCGACAGGGTCCACAATCAGCCCCAGCATTTT.

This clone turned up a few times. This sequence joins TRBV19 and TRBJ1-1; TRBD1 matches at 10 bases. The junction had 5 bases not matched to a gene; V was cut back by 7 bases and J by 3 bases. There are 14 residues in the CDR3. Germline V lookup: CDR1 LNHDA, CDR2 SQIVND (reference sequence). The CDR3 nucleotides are TGTGCCAGTAAAATAGACAGGGGGCACACTGAAGCTTTCTTT. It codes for CASKIDRGHTEAFF.

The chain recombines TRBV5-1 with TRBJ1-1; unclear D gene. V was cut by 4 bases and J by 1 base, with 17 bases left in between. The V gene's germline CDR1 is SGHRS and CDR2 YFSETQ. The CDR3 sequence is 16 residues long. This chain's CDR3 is CASSREVAFGNTEAFF. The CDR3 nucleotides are TGCGCCAGCAGCCGGGAGGTTGCGTTTGGGAACACTGAAGCTTTCTTT.